This record covers a single T cell receptor beta chain. This sample was included in a study of blood T cell repertoires in COVID-19. On the study more broadly: Nucleic acid was either cDNA or gDNA, and it came from T cells, B-cell-depleted T cells, or PBMCs.

This CDR3 has 18 residues. Repertoires were generated with immunoSEQ multiplex PCR, while TCRdb's copy carries only in-frame clones and drops some. The sample consists of 150,000 or so clones, over 65% of them appearing once. The specimen sequenced was peripheral blood. This receptor was taken from a man older than 75 with acute or convalescent COVID-19. This sequence joins TRBV1 and TRBJ1-2; the tabulated D call, TRBD1, remains unverified against the DNA. TRBV1 is deemed a pseudogene. CDR3 sequence: CTSSQDRDRGTAHYGYTF. Written as DNA, the CDR3 is TGCACCAGCAGCCAAGACCGGGACAGGGGGACCGCACACTATGGCTACACCTTC.